The TCR beta chain described here comes from a study of PD-1 blockade in classical Hodgkin lymphoma (TCRdb year 2020). Study-wide context: Nivolumab dosing was 3 mg/kg intravenously every 2 weeks, continuing until either disease progression or unacceptable toxicity. The study used CyTOF and TCR beta sequencing to define a peripheral blood immune signature of response to PD-1 blockade in classical Hodgkin lymphoma. The research as a whole found: Patients starting nivolumab less than 1 year after ASCT had lower diversity and were excluded from later analyses to avoid confounding by immune reconstitution. Trial patients with a complete response had baseline diversity similar to that of newly diagnosed patients, while partial responders and progressors had significantly lower diversity. The study covered only a single clinical trial cohort, and the causes of the repertoire differences, possibly disease activity or prior therapy, were still not defined. A significant rise by C4D1 was seen in CD4+ but not CD8+ TCR diversity (p=0.0027 vs p=0.16), with the rise being most apparent in complete responders (p=0.02). Baseline TCR diversity was reported as lower in newly diagnosed patients than in healthy donors, and lower still in relapsed/refractory patients.

The Qiagen DNeasy kit was used to extract genomic DNA from unsorted PBMCs and from the negatively selected CD4+ and CD8+ fractions. TCR beta CDR3 regions were amplified by immunoSEQ multiplex PCR using primers annealing to V and J segments. A synthetic immune receptor repertoire was used to minimize amplification bias, and remaining bias was computationally removed after sequencing. The source study handled its data this way. Repertoire diversity was quantified as the Shannon entropy index using custom Python scripts. Unsorted, CD4+ and CD8+ repertoires were analyzed separately, except for combined analyses in which CD4+ and CD8+ sequences were merged in silico. A clone counted as expanded when the clone's frequency after treatment rose at least 2-fold relative to C1D1, and clones undetected at baseline were given a pseudocount of 0.5. Clones with 0 or 1 copy at C1D1 were classified as singleton clones, and clones with 2 or more copies were classified as non-singleton clones. Clones expanded in unsorted samples were labelled as CD4+, CD8+ or unknown by matching protein sequences in sorted samples from the same patient. Wilcoxon tests on paired samples were used to test diversity changes from C1D1 to C4D1. TCRdb re-hosts the immuneACCESS table, in-frame sequences only. Its copies lack some clones; in the studies checked, an unresolved V gene accounts for under half of them, and the cause for the rest is not known. V and J calls and clone size come straight from that table; D and trimming were deduced from the DNA. The sample yields about 17,000 clones; around 75% were counted once. Jointly, the top ten make up roughly 5% of the sample.

Points on this clone: Its binding antigen is unknown. No much larger clone exists at a distance of one base, and base qualities are not known.

This specimen's time point label, interpreted: cycle 1 day 1 (C1D1), immediately before nivolumab initiation. Every trial patient had relapsed after autologous stem cell transplantation, and cohorts A, B and C differed in prior brentuximab vedotin exposure. The trial cohort included 50 to 60 patients with relapsed/refractory classical Hodgkin lymphoma, and each patient had a best overall response of complete response, partial response or progressive disease. Trial patients were treated with single-agent nivolumab in the multi-cohort phase II CheckMate 205 trial. An independent review committee assessed best overall response by applying the 2007 International Working Group response criteria. Trial PBMCs were collected just before the start of nivolumab (C1D1) and during therapy at cycle 2 day 1 and cycle 4 day 1. After peripheral blood was drawn into 8 mL Vacutainer Cell Preparation Tubes, PBMCs were isolated by centrifugation and then cryopreserved.

The receptor's source is a human donor with classical Hodgkin lymphoma. Sequenced material: peripheral blood mononuclear cells (PBMCs), taken at baseline.

The nucleotide sequence reads as follows: TGTGCCAGCAGCGTAGGCGGGCAGGGAGTCTACGAGCAGTACTTC. Translated, it gives CASSVGGQGVYEQYF. The rearrangement combines TRBV9 with TRBJ2-7; the D gene is perhaps TRBD1 or TRBD2, each of them matching over 5 bases. The CDR3 covers 15 residues, taking in both the cysteine and the phenylalanine. The entry retains the CDR3 DNA only, 45 bases that are in frame from base 1. V loses 0 bases of germline sequence and J loses 3 bases, and the interval between the two ends is 13 bases. Per the germline V gene, SGDLS is the CDR1 and YYNGEE is the CDR2.